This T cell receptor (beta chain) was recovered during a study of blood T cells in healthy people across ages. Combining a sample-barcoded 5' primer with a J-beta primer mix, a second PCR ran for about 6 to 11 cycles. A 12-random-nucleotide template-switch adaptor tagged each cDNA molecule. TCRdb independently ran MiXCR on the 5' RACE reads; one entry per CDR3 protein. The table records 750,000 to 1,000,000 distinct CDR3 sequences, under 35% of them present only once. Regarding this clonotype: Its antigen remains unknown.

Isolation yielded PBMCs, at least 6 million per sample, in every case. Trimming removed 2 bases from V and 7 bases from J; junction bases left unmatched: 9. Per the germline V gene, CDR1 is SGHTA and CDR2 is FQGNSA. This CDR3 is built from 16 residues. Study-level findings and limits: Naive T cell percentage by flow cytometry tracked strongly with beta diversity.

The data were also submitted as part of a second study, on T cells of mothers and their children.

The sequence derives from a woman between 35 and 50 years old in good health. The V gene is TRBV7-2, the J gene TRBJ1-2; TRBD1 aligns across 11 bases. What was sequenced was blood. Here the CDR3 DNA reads TGTGCCAGCAGCTTATCCCGGACAGGGGGCGAGGGTGGCTACACCTTC. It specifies CASSLSRTGGEGGYTF.